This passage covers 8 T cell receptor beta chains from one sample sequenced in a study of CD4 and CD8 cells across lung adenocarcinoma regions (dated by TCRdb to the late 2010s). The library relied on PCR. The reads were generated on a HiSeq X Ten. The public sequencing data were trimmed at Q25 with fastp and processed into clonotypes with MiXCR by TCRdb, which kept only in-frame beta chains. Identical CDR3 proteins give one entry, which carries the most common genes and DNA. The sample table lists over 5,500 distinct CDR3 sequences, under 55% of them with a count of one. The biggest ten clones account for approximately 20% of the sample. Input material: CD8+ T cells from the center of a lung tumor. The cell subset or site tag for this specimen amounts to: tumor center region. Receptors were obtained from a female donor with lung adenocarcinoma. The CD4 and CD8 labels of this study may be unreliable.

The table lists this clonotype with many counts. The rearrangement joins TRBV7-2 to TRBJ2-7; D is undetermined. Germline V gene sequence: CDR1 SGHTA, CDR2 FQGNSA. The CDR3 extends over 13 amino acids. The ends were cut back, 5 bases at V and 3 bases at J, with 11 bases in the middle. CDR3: CASSGFIHYEQYF. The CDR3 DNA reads TGTGCCAGCAGCGGATTCATTCACTACGAGCAGTACTTC.

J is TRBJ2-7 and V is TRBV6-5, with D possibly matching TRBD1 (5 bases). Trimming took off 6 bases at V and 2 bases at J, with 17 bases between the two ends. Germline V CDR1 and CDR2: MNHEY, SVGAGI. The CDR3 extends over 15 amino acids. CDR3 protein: CASRHSETETYEQYF. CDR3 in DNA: TGTGCCAGCAGACACTCGGAGACAGAAACCTACGAGCAGTACTTC.

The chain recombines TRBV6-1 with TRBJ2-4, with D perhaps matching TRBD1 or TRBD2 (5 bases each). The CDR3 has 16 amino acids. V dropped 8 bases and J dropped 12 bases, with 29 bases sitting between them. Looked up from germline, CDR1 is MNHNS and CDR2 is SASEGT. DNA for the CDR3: TGTGCCAGCCGTGTCTCGGGGCGGCCTGCCAAAGATACTCAGTACTTC. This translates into CASRVSGRPAKDTQYF.

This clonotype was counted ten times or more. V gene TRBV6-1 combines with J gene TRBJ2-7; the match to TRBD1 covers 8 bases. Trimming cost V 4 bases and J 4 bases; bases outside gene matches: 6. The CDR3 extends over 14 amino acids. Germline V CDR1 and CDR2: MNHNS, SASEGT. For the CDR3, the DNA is TGTGCCAGCAGTGTGACAGGGGAGTTATACGAGCAGTACTTC. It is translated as CASSVTGELYEQYF.

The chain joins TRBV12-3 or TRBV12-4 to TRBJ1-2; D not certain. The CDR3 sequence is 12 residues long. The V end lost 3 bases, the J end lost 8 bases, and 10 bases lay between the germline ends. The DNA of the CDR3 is TGTGCCAGCAGTTTGTCCCGGGGAGGCTACACCTTC. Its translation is CASSLSRGGYTF.

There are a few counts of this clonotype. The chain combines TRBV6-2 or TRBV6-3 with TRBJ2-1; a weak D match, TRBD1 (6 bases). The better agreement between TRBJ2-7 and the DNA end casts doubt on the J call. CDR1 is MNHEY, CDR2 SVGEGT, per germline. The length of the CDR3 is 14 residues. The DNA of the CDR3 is TGTGCCAGCAGTTACGGGGGCTCCTACAATGAGCAGTACTTC. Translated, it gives CASSYGGSYNEQYF.

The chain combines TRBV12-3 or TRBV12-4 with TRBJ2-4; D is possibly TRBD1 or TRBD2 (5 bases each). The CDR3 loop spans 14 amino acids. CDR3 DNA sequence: TGTGGCGGCACGGGGCTGTGGGCCAAAGATACGCAGTACTTC. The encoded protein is CGGTGLWAKDTQYF.

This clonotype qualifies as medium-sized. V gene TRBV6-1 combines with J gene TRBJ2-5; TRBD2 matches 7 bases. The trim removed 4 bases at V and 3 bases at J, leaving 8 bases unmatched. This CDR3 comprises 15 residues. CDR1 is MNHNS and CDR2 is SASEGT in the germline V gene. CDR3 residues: CASSVLAGSKETQYF. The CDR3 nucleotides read TGTGCCAGCAGTGTGTTAGCGGGCTCGAAAGAGACCCAGTACTTC.